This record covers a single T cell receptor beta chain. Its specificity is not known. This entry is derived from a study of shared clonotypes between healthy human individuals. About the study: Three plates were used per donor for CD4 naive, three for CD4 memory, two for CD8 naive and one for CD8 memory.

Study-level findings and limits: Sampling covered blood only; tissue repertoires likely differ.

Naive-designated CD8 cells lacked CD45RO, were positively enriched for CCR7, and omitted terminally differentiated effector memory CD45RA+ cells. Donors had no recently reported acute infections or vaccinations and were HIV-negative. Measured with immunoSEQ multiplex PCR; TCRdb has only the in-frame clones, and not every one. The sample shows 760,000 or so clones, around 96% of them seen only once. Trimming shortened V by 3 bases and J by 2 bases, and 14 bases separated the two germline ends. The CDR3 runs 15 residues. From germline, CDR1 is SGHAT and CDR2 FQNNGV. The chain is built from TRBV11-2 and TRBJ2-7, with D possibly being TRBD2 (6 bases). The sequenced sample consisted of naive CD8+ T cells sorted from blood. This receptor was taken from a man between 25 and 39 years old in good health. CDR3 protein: CASSFITEGTYEQYF. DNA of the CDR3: TGTGCCAGCAGCTTCATAACGGAGGGAACCTACGAGCAGTACTTC.